This TCR beta chain originates from a study of regulatory T cells in long-lasting Graves disease (dated by TCRdb to about 2021). A note on the overall study: In the newly diagnosed Graves' disease group, patients had been taking antithyroid drugs for less than 3 months. This study used TCR sequencing and RNA sequencing of peripheral blood to compare persistent Graves' disease patients against newly diagnosed Graves' disease patients. The study was registered as a clinical trial and conducted in China. A total of roughly 33 samples were covered by TCR sequencing, comprising some 13 persistent and approximately 20 newly diagnosed Graves' disease patients. General study outcomes and caveats: TRBV28, TRBJ1-2 and TRBJ2-5 were preferentially used in persistent disease, while TRBV20-1 and TRBJ2-1 were favored in newly diagnosed disease. Compared with newly diagnosed patients, patients with persistent Graves' disease had lower TCR Shannon entropy and fewer highly expanded clones, which suggests clonal expansion. Because the primary lesion, thyroid tissue, could not be accessed, the study looked at peripheral blood alone. Sequencing and analysis were limited to the TCR beta chain. The small sample size was acknowledged by the authors as a limitation that may reduce accuracy. Persistent patients shared more public clonotypes among themselves (around 2,500) than newly diagnosed patients did (over 950).

A distance of 7 bases separates the germline ends of V and J, which lose 6 bases and 7 bases respectively. The CDR3 sequence holds 10 residues, the cysteine and phenylalanine included. The CDR3 DNA has 30 bases and is translated from base 1. From the germline V gene, CDR1 is SQVTM and CDR2 is ANQGSEA. Remarks on this clonotype: There is no known antigen for this receptor. Base-call qualities are not available, and no considerably larger clone is one nucleotide away.

The sample's time point label is to be understood as: newly diagnosed GD, antithyroid drugs for less than 3 months. For both TCR sequencing and RNA sequencing, RNA was extracted from PBMCs in TRIzol. Graves' disease was diagnosed according to American Thyroid Association guidelines. Patients were recruited from an endocrinology department in Xi'an, China. From each patient, approximately 10 milliliters of peripheral blood was collected into an EDTA anticoagulant tube. PBMCs were isolated by Ficoll Paque Plus density gradient separation without further T cell sorting. An Agilent 2100 Bioanalyzer and agarose gel were used to assess RNA quality, and a NanoDrop 2000 was used to measure RNA concentration. Library construction relied on multiplex PCR. Instrument on record: Illumina HiSeq 4000. TCR beta libraries were built with iRepertoire HTBI primers and Arm-PCR amplification of CDR3 regions. PCR products were gel purified before sequencing. The study's own analysis went as follows. Across samples, fewer than 70 TRBV and 15 or so TRBJ segments were identified and used for gene usage analysis of CDR3 amino acid clonotypes. Filtered high-quality paired reads were merged into contigs using COPE and FqMerger. BLAST was used to align contigs to the IMGT TRBV, TRBD and TRBJ reference genes, and CDR3 was defined following IMGT. Any clonotype with a frequency above 0.1% was classified as a highly expanded clone. Shannon entropy served as the measure of repertoire diversity, while the Gini coefficient captured V-J evenness. Clonotypes shared by more than one individual were considered public. The public reads were reanalyzed by TCRdb: fastp trimming at Q25, MiXCR alignment, in-frame beta chains only. Records with the same CDR3 protein are collapsed into one entry carrying the most frequent genes and DNA. These V and J calls rely on TCRdb rather than the paper's analysis. Present in this sample are roughly 320,000 distinct CDR3 sequences, about a sixth of which were seen just once. Roughly 29% of the sample goes to the ten largest clones.

These sequences were also reported in another study, on T cells in Graves' hyperthyroidism and ophthalmopathy. As the second publication notes: Graves' hyperthyroidism was defined as stable when no progression to ophthalmopathy occurred over 18 months of follow-up. Hyperthyroidism patients were aged 18 to 65 years and newly diagnosed, with disease duration of less than 2 months. Patients with uncontrolled infections, other autoimmune diseases, pregnancy or lactation were excluded. Clinical symptoms, serum thyroxine and TRAb, thyroid ultrasound, and orbital computed tomography formed the basis for the diagnoses. The first round of RT-PCR for the TCR CDR3 was performed with the HTBI primer set and the Qiagen OneStep RT-PCR kit. Blood samples also contained most of the expanded thyroid clonotypes (frequency above 0.001), which suggests that blood repertoires may reflect thyroid immune responses. Ophthalmopathy was separated from stable hyperthyroidism by a 13 V-J signature model, with 85% to 90% sensitivity and approximately 84% specificity obtained in cross-validation and 80%/75% obtained in testing. In validation, the model predicted progression to ophthalmopathy a median of around six months before onset, with roughly 68% sensitivity and roughly 73% specificity. To identify TCR V-J signatures that set the groups apart, the researchers used a discovery cohort of 100 patients, made up of roughly 45 with Graves' ophthalmopathy and 57 with stable Graves' hyperthyroidism. An independent validation cohort of under 20 hyperthyroidism patients and roughly 16 patients who later progressed to ophthalmopathy tested prospective prediction of ophthalmopathy. The 100 discovery patients were randomly divided into training and test sets at a 7:3 ratio. Thyroid tissue and blood T-cell repertoires from about six Graves' hyperthyroidism patients were also compared in the study. Once sampling was done, hyperthyroidism patients were given methimazole at a starting dose of 30 mg daily, whereas ophthalmopathy patients were given high-dose intravenous methylprednisolone. Libraries were constructed in a second round of multiplex PCR, after which size selection and purification were carried out. Libraries were sequenced paired-end with 100 bp reads on an Illumina HiSeq2000. Raw data were processed with SOAPnuke, discarding reads with adapters, uncalled bases, mean Phred below 15, or no exact constant-primer or identifier match. High-quality paired reads were merged with COPE v1.2.5, and unique nucleotide sequences were defined as clonotypes. MiTCR v1.1 was used to align clonotypes to the IMGT TRBV, TRBD and TRBJ reference segments. The analysis was restricted to V-J combinations with a frequency above 0.0001, which together covered around 99% of the repertoires. The TCS score was defined as the ratio of F50 (clonal expansion) to E x V (chaos), calculated using BLOSUM62-based TCRdist between CDR3 peptides within each V-J. Welch's t-statistics and random forest reduced 500 to 650 V-J features to 10 to 15, which were used in a naive Bayes classifier (R e1071). Sample size was not statistically predetermined, and investigators were not blinded to group allocation. The paper describes TCR Vbeta CDR3 sequencing of around 140 peripheral blood samples, made up of 40 to 45 ophthalmopathy patients, 70 to 75 hyperthyroidism patients and approximately 17 progressor patients.

This TCR was recovered from a man aged 40-49 years with Graves disease. Donor details come from another sample of the same person, matched by shared clones. The chain links TRBV29-1 with TRBJ1-5; TRBD1 is perhaps the D gene, given 5 matching bases. This specimen consisted of peripheral blood mononuclear cells (PBMCs), obtained at new diagnosis, from a patient treated with antithyroid drugs. CDR3 region: CSVGDQPQHF. The nucleotides read TGCAGCGTCGGGGACCAGCCCCAGCATTTT.